These 10 T cell receptor beta chains share one sample of origin, sequenced in a study of shared clonotypes between healthy human individuals. Sequencing was performed with immunoSEQ multiplex PCR; in TCRdb, only in-frame clones are kept and a portion is missing. The sample shows fewer than 150,000 clones, around 73% of them seen only once. Material: memory CD8+ T cells sorted from blood. Subset specified: CD45RO+ cells pooled with CCR7-negative TemRA cells. Source of these receptors: a woman in her twenties or thirties in good health.

The chain combines TRBV10-3 with TRBJ1-5; D ambiguous. The germline V gene has CDR1 ENHRY and CDR2 SYGVKD. V was trimmed by 3 bases and J by 0 bases, leaving 12 bases between them. The length of the CDR3 is 16 residues. The DNA of the CDR3 is TGTGCCATCAGTGACCCGGCGGGTTATAGCAATCAGCCCCAGCATTTT. This gives the protein CAISDPAGYSNQPQHF.

V usage is TRBV6-4 and J usage is TRBJ2-1; D gene unclear. The germline CDR1 and CDR2 sequences are MRHNA and SNTAGT. V was pared by 2 bases and J by 6 bases, with 11 bases between. The CDR3 is made up of 14 amino acids. This CDR3 reads CASSDEAETNEQFF. In DNA form, the CDR3 reads TGTGCCAGCAGTGACGAGGCAGAGACCAATGAGCAGTTCTTC.

The chain couples TRBV19 to TRBJ2-7; D unresolved. Germline V gives CDR1 LNHDA, CDR2 SQIVND (reference sequence). V was trimmed by 1 base and J by 0 bases, leaving 7 bases between them. CDR3 size: 14 residues. The CDR3 region is CASSIARSSYEQYF. DNA of the CDR3: TGTGCCAGTAGTATAGCCAGAAGCTCCTACGAGCAGTACTTC.

This clone was detected once. The rearrangement uses TRBV5-4 and TRBJ1-2; 9 bases map to TRBD1. The V and J ends lost 5 bases and 4 bases, in that order; junction bases with no gene match: 18. The germline V gene has CDR1 SGHNT and CDR2 YYREEE (reference sequence). The CDR3 has 18 residues. The CDR3 DNA reads as TGTGCCAGCAGGACCTCCGGACAGGGGACCCACCATCTCTATGGCTACACCTTC. Translation gives CASRTSGQGTHHLYGYTF.

The rearrangement links TRBV7-9 to TRBJ2-3, with D tentatively TRBD1 (6 bases). The V and J ends lost 6 bases and 2 bases respectively, with 21 bases between them. The CDR3 covers 17 residues. CDR1 is SEHNR, CDR2 FQNEAQ, per germline (reference sequence). The CDR3 protein is CASRDTQGLSPTDTQYF. The CDR3 DNA sequence: TGTGCCAGCAGAGATACACAGGGTTTATCTCCCACAGATACGCAGTATTTT.

This clone has just a few counts. Other DNA variants within this sample encode the same CDR3. The rearrangement uses TRBV9 and TRBJ1-1; D unresolved. Germline V lookup: CDR1 SGDLS, CDR2 YYNGEE. Trimming removed 1 base from V and 5 bases from J, with 12 bases in between. The CDR3 length is 14 residues. CDR3 sequence (DNA): TGTGCCAGCAGCGTAAGTTGGGGTGGGACTGAAGCTTTCTTT. This codes for CASSVSWGGTEAFF.

J is TRBJ2-1 and V is TRBV29-1, with a possible D match to TRBD1 (6 bases). The CDR3 is made up of 13 amino acids. Germline V lookup: CDR1 SQVTM, CDR2 ANQGSEA. Trimming removed 0 bases from V and 8 bases from J, with 11 bases in between. The CDR3 coding sequence is TGCAGCGTTGAAGATAGTGGGGGCGATGAGCAGTTCTTC. This sequence encodes CSVEDSGGDEQFF.

The gene calls are TRBV18 and TRBJ2-3; D is uncertain. This CDR3 contains 15 residues. Trimming took 5 bases from V and 2 from J, leaving 14 bases between them. Germline-derived CDR1 and CDR2 are KGHSH and LQKENI. The CDR3 protein is CASSKGFGVTDTQYF. CDR3 DNA: TGTGCCAGCTCAAAAGGTTTCGGAGTCACAGATACGCAGTATTTT.

This chain connects TRBV28 to TRBJ1-4; 8 bases are shared with TRBD1. In germline, CDR1 is MDHEN, CDR2 SYDVKM. The CDR3 sequence is 18 residues long. With V trimmed by 8 bases and J by 3 bases, 17 bases remained unmatched. CDR3 protein: CASCLDRGDTNPNEKLFF. The CDR3 region has the DNA TGTGCCAGCTGCCTCGACAGGGGCGATACGAACCCTAATGAAAAACTGTTTTTT.

The genes are TRBV28 and TRBJ1-4; 8 bases agree with TRBD1. This CDR3 comprises 15 residues. CDR1 and CDR2 (germline): MDHEN, SYDVKM. Unmatched junction bases numbered 13, after V lost 8 bases and J lost 8 bases. For the CDR3, the DNA is TGTGCCAGCGCCGGGACAGGAGTTGTAGGAGAAAAACTGTTTTTT. Protein product: CASAGTGVVGEKLFF.